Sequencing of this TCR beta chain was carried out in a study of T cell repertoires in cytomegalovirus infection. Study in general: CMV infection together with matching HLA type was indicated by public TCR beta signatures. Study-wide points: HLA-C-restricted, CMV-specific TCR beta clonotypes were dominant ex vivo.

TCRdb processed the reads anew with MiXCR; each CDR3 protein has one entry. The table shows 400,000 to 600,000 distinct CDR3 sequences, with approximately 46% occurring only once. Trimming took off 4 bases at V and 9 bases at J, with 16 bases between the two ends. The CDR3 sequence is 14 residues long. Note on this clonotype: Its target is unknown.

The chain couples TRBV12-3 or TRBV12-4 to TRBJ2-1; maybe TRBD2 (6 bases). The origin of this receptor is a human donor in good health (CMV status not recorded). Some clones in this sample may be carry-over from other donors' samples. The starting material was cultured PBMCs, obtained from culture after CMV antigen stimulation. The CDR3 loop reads CASSWDSRRGEQFF. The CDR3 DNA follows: TGTGCCAGCAGTTGGGACTCCCGTCGGGGTGAGCAGTTCTTC.